This T cell receptor beta chain was identified in a study of blood T cell repertoires in COVID-19. The wider study: The cDNA or gDNA used as material had been derived from T cells, B-cell-depleted T cells, or PBMCs.

The CDR3 loop spans 14 amino acids. The J segment lost 14 bases and the V segment lost 9 bases, leaving 14 bases of the junction unmatched. CDR1 is MNHEY and CDR2 is SVGAGI in the germline V gene. Per the original methods: Scientists estimated how many nucleated cells there were by amplifying reference gene primers. Sequenced by immunoSEQ multiplex PCR; TCRdb stores in-frame clones only, minus some. The D gene and trimming were derived from the DNA, and the V and J assignments and clone size from that table. The data show around 60,000 clones, roughly 90% seen once. The receptor comes from a human donor in a cohort sampled during active COVID-19. Source material: peripheral blood. V and J are TRBV6-5 and TRBJ1-6; 9 positions agree with TRBD1. The CDR3 nucleotides are TGTGCCAGTAAACCGGACAGGGGCGGCCGCGCCCTCCACTTT. Translated, it gives CASKPDRGGRALHF.